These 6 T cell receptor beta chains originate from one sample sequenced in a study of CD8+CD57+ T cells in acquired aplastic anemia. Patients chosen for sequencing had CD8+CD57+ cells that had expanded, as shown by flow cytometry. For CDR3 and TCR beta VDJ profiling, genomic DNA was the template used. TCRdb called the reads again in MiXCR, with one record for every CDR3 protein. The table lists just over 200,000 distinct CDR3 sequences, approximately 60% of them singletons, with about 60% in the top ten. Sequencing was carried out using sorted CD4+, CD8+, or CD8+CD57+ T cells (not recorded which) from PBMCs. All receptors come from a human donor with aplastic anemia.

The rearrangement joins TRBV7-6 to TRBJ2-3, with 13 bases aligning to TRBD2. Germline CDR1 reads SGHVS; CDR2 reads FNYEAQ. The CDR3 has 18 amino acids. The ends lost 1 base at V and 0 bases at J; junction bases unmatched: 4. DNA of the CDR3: TGTGCCAGCAGCTTAGGGACTAGCGGGGGCGCTAGCACAGATACGCAGTATTTT. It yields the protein CASSLGTSGGASTDTQYF.

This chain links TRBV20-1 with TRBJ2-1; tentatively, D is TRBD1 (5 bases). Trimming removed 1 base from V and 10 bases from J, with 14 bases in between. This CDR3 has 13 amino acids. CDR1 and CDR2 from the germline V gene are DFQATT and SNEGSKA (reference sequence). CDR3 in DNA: TGCAGTGCTAGAGGGACAAAGGATTGGGAGCAGTTCTTC. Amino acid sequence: CSARGTKDWEQFF.

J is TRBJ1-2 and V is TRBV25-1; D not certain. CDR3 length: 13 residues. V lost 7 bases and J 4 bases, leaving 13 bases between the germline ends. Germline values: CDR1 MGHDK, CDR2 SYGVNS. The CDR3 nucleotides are TGTGCCAGCAAGGATCACGGCGGCTATGGCTACACCTTC. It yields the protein CASKDHGGYGYTF.

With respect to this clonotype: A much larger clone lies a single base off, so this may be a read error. The CDR3, as DNA: TGCAGTGCTCCAGAGCCGGGGGGATATTTTCAAGGGACCCAGTACTTC. As protein: CSAPEPGGYFQGTQYF. The chain is built from TRBV20-1 and TRBJ2-5; 7 bases line up with TRBD2. The germline V gene encodes CDR1 DFQATT and CDR2 SNEGSKA (reference sequence). The CDR3 covers 16 residues.

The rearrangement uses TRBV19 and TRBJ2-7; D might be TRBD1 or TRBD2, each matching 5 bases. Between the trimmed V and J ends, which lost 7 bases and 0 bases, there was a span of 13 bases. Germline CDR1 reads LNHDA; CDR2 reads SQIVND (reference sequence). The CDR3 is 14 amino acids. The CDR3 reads CASNTGDGSYEQYF. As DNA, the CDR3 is TGTGCCAGTAACACCGGGGACGGCTCCTACGAGCAGTACTTC. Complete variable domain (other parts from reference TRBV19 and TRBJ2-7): DGGITQSPKYLFRKEGQNVTLSCEQNLNHDAMYWYRQDPGQGLRLIYYSQIVNDFQKGDIAEGYSVSREKKESFPLTVTSAQKNPTAFYLCASNTGDGSYEQYFGPGTRLTVT.

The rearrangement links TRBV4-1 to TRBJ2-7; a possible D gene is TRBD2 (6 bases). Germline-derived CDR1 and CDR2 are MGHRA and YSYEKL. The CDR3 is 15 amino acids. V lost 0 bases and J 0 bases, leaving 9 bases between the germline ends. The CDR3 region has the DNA TGCGCCAGCAGCCAAGAGTTCGGGGGCTCCTACGAGCAGTACTTC. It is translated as CASSQEFGGSYEQYF.